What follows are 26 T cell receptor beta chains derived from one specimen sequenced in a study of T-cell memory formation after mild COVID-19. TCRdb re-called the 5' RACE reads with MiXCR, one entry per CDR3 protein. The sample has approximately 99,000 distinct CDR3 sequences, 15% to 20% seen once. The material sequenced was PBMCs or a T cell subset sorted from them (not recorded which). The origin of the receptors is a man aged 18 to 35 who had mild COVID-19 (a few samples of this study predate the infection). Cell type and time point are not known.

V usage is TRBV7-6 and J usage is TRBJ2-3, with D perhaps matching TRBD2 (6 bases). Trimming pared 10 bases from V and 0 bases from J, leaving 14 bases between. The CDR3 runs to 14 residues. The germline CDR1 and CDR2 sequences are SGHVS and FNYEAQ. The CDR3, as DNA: TGTGCCACCCGTCGGGAGTCCAGCACAGATACGCAGTATTTT. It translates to CATRRESSTDTQYF.

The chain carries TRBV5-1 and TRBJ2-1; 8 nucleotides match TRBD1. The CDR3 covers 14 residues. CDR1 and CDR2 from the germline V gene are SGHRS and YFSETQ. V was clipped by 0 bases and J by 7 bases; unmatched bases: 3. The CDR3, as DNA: TGCGCCAGCAGCTTGGACAGGGGGGAGAATGAGCAGTTCTTC. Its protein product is CASSLDRGENEQFF.

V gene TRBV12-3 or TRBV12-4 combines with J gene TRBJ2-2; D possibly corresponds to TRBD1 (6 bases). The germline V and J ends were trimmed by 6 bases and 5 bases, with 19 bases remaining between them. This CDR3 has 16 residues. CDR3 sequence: CASRKTRDMRTGELFF. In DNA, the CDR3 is TGTGCCAGCAGAAAAACTCGGGACATGAGGACCGGGGAGCTGTTTTTT.

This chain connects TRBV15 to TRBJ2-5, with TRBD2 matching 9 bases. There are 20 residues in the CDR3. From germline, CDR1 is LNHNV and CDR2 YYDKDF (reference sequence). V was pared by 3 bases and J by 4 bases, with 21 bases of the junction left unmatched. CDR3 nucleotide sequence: TGTGCCACCAGCAGGGCACACCCCGGGACTAGCCAGTGGAGGTCAGAGACCCAGTACTTC. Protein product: CATSRAHPGTSQWRSETQYF.

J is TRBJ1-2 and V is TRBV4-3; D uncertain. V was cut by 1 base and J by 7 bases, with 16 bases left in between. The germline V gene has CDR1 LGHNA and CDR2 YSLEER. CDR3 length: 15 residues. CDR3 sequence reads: CASSQGYSPAGGYTF. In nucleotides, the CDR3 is TGCGCCAGCAGCCAAGGCTACTCCCCCGCGGGTGGCTACACCTTC.

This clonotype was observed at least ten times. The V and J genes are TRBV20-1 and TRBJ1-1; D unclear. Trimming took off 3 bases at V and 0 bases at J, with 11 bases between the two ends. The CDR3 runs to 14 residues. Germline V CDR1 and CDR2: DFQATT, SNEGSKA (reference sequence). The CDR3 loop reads CSASPGYMNTEAFF. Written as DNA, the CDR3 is TGCAGTGCTAGTCCCGGCTACATGAACACTGAAGCTTTCTTT.

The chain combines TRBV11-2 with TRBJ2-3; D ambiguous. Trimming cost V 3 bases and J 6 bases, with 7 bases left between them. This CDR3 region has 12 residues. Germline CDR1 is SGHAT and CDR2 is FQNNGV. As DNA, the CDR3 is TGTGCCAGCAGCTTCCTAGACGATACGCAGTATTTT. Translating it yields CASSFLDDTQYF.

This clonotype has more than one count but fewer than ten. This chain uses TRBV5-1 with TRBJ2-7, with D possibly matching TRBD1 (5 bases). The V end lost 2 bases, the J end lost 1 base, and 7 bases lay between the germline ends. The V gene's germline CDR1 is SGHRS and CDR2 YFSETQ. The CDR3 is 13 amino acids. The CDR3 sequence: CASSFQGSYEQYF. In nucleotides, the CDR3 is TGCGCCAGCAGCTTTCAGGGATCCTACGAGCAGTACTTC.

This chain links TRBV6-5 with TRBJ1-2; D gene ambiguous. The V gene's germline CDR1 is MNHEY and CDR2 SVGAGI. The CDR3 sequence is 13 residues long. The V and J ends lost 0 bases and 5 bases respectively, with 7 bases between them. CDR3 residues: CASSYSGIYGYTF. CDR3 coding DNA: TGTGCCAGCAGTTACTCGGGGATTTATGGCTACACCTTC.

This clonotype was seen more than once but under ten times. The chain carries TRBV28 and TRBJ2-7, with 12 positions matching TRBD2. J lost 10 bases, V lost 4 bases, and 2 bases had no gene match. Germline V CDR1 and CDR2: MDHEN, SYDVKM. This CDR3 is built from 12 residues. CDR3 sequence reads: CASSSSGGEQYV. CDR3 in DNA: TGTGCCAGCAGTTCTAGCGGGGGGGAACAGTACGTC.

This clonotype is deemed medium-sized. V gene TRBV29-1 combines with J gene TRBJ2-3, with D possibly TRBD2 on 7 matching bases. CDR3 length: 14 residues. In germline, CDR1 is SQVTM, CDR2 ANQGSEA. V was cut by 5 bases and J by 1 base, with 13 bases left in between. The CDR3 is CSVSRGRGTDTQYF. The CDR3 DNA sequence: TGCAGCGTTTCAAGGGGGAGGGGCACAGATACGCAGTATTTT.

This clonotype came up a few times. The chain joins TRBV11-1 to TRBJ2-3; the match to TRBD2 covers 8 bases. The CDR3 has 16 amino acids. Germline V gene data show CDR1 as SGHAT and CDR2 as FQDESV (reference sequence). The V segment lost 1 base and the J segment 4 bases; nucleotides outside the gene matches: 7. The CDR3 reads CASSLGTGGRSDTQYF. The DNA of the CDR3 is TGTGCCAGCAGCTTAGGAACGGGAGGGAGGTCAGATACGCAGTATTTT.

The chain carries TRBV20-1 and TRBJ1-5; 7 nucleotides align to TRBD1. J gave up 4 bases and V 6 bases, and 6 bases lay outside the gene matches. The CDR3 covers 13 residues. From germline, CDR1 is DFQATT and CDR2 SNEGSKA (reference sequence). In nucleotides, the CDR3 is TGCAGTGCCGCGGACAGGCCGAATCAGCCCCAGCATTTT. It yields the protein CSAADRPNQPQHF.

In DNA, the CDR3 is TGTGCCAGCAGCCTCACCGACAGCCTCCAGTACGTC. Encoded protein: CASSLTDSLQYV. The chain recombines TRBV2 with TRBJ2-7; possibly TRBD1 for D (5 bases). The V gene's germline CDR1 is SNHLY and CDR2 FYNNEI. V shed 6 bases and J shed 10 bases, with 16 bases lying between them. The CDR3 contains 12 residues.

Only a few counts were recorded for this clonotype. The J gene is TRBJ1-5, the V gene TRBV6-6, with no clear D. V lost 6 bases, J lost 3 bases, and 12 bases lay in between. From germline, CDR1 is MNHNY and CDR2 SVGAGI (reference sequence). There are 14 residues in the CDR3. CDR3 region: CASRGGQPNQPQHF. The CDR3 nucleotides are TGTGCCAGCAGGGGAGGCCAGCCCAATCAGCCCCAGCATTTT.

CDR3 sequence: CASSFPTDRENNGAKNIQYF. The CDR3 DNA reads as TGTGCCAGCAGCTTCCCAACCGACAGGGAAAACAATGGGGCCAAAAACATTCAGTACTTC. V usage is TRBV11-2 and J usage is TRBJ2-4, with TRBD1 matching over 7 bases. V shed 3 bases, J shed 1 base, and the junction held 18 bases outside the gene matches. The CDR3 consists of 20 residues. Germline V gene sequence: CDR1 SGHAT, CDR2 FQNNGV. Full variable domain (rest looked up from reference TRBV11-2 and TRBJ2-4): EAGVAQSPRYKIIEKRQSVAFWCNPISGHATLYWYQQILGQGPKLLIQFQNNGVVDDSQLPKDRFSAERLKGVDSTLKIQPAKLEDSAVYLCASSFPTDRENNGAKNIQYFGAGTRLSVL.

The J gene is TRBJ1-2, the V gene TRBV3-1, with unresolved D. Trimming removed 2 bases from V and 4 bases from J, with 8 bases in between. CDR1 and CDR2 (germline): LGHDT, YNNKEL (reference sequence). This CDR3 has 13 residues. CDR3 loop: CASSQYTGYGYTF. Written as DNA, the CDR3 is TGTGCCAGCAGCCAATATACCGGCTATGGCTACACCTTC. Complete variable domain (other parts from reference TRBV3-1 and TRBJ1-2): DTAVSQTPKYLVTQMGNDKSIKCEQNLGHDTMYWYKQDSKKFLKIMFSYNNKELIINETVPNRFSPKSPDKAHLNLHINSLELGDSAVYFCASSQYTGYGYTFGSGTRLTVV.

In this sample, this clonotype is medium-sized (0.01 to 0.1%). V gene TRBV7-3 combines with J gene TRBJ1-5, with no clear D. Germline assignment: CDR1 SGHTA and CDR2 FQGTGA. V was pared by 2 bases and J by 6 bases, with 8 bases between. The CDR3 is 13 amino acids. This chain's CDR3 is CASSLDLGQPQHF. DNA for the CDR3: TGTGCCAGCAGCTTAGATTTGGGTCAGCCCCAGCATTTT.

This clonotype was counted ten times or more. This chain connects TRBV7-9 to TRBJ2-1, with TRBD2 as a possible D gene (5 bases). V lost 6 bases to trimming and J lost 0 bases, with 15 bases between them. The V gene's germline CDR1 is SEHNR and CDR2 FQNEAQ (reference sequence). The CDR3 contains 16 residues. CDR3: CASRAYGDPSYNEQFF. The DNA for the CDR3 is TGTGCCAGCAGGGCCTACGGGGATCCCTCCTACAATGAGCAGTTCTTC.

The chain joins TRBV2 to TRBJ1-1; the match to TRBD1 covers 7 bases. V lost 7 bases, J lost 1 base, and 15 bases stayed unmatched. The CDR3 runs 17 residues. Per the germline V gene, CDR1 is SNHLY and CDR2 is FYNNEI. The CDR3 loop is CASNGRQGLEENTEAFF. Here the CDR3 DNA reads TGTGCCAGCAATGGTAGACAGGGTTTAGAGGAGAACACTGAAGCTTTCTTT. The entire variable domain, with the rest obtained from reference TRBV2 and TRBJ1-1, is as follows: EPEVTQTPSHQVTQMGQEVILRCVPISNHLYFYWYRQILGQKVEFLVSFYNNEISEKSEIFDDQFSVERPDGSNFTLKIRSTKLEDSAMYFCASNGRQGLEENTEAFFGQGTRLTVV.

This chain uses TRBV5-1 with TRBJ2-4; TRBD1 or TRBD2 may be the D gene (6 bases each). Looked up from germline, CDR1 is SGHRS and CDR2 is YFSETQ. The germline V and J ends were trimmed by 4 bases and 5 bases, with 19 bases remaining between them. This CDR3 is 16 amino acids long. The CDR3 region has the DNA TGCGCCAGCAGCCTAGGACGGGGGCAGGTGGAAAACATTCAGTACTTC. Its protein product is CASSLGRGQVENIQYF.

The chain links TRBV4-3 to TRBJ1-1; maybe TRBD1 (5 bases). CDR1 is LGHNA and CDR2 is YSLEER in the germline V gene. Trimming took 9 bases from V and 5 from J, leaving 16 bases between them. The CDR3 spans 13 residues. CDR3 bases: TGCGCCAGTGGACCGGCCCGGGGGACTGAAGCTTTCTTT. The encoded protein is CASGPARGTEAFF.

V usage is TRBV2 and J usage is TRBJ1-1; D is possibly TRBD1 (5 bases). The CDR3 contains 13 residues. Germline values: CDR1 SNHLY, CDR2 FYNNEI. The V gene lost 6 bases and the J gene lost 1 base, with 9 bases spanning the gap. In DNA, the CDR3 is TGTGCCAGCAGGCCGGACACGAACACTGAAGCTTTCTTT. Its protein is CASRPDTNTEAFF. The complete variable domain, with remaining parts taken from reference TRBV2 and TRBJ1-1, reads EPEVTQTPSHQVTQMGQEVILRCVPISNHLYFYWYRQILGQKVEFLVSFYNNEISEKSEIFDDQFSVERPDGSNFTLKIRSTKLEDSAMYFCASRPDTNTEAFFGQGTRLTVV.

Written as DNA, the CDR3 is TGCGCCACAAAGGGCCAGGGCTCCTCGTACGAGCAGTACTTC. This codes for CATKGQGSSYEQYF. The chain links TRBV5-1 to TRBJ2-7, with D maybe TRBD1 (5 bases). Deletions cut 9 bases from V and 4 bases from J, with 20 bases between. Germline-derived CDR1 and CDR2 are SGHRS and YFSETQ. This CDR3 contains 14 residues.

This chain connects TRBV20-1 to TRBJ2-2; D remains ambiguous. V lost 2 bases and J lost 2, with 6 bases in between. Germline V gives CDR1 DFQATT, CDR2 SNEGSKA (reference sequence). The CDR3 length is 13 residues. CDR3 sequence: CSARKINTGELFF. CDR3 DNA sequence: TGCAGTGCTAGAAAAATTAACACCGGGGAGCTGTTTTTT.

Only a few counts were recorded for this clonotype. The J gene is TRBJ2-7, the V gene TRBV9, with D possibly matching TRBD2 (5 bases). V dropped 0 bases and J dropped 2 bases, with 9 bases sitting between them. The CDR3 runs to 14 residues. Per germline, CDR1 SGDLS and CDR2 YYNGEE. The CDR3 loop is CASSVGGKAYEQYF. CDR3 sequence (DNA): TGTGCCAGCAGCGTAGGAGGGAAGGCCTACGAGCAGTACTTC.